This T cell receptor (beta chain) came from a study of shared clonotypes between healthy human individuals. Donors, without exception, were Caucasian adults residing in Nashville, Tennessee. The repertoire was sequenced with immunoSEQ multiplex PCR; TCRdb's copy has only in-frame clones and lacks some. The data show hundreds of thousands of clones, around 75% seen once. This sequence was found in a woman between 40 and 50 years old in good health. Some clones in this sample may be carry-over from other donors' samples. Source material: PBMCs.

The CDR3 DNA reads TGTGCCAGCAGTTACCTGATCCTAAATTCACCCCTCCACTTT. Translation gives CASSYLILNSPLHF. The chain has TRBV6-5 and TRBJ1-6, with D unresolved. V was clipped by 2 bases and J by 7 bases, with 9 bases between them. The CDR3 is made up of 14 amino acids. From germline, CDR1 is MNHEY and CDR2 SVGAGI.